This TCR beta chain came from a study of blood T cell repertoires in COVID-19. The assay was immunoSEQ multiplex PCR, and TCRdb's table has in-frame clones only and misses some. The sample lists 250,000 to 300,000 clones, roughly 91% occurring once. The germline V and J ends were trimmed by 3 bases and 6 bases, with 12 bases remaining between them. Germline V gene sequence: CDR1 MDHEN, CDR2 SYDVKM. The CDR3 totals 14 residues. The material sequenced was PBMCs or T cells enriched from blood (not recorded which). The TCR originated in a woman aged 55-69 years who had recovered from COVID-19. This chain uses TRBV28 with TRBJ2-1; the D gene is possibly TRBD1 (6 bases). The CDR3 DNA reads as TGTGCCAGCAGTTTGAACAGGGTAAGCAATGAGCAGTTCTTC. It specifies CASSLNRVSNEQFF.